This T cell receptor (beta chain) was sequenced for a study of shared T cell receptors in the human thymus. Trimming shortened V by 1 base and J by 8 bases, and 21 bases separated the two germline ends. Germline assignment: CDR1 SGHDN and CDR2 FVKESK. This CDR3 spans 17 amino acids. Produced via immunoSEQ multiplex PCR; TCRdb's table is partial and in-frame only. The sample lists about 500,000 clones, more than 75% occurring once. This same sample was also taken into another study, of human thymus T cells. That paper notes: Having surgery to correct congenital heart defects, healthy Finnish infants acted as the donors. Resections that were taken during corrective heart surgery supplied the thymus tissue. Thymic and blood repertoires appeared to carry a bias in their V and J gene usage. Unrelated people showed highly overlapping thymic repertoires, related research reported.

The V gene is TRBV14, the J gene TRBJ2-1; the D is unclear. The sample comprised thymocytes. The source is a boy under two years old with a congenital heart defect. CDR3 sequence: CASSQGVKRRWHDEQFF. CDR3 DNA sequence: TGTGCCAGCAGCCAAGGGGTCAAGCGTCGATGGCACGATGAGCAGTTCTTC.